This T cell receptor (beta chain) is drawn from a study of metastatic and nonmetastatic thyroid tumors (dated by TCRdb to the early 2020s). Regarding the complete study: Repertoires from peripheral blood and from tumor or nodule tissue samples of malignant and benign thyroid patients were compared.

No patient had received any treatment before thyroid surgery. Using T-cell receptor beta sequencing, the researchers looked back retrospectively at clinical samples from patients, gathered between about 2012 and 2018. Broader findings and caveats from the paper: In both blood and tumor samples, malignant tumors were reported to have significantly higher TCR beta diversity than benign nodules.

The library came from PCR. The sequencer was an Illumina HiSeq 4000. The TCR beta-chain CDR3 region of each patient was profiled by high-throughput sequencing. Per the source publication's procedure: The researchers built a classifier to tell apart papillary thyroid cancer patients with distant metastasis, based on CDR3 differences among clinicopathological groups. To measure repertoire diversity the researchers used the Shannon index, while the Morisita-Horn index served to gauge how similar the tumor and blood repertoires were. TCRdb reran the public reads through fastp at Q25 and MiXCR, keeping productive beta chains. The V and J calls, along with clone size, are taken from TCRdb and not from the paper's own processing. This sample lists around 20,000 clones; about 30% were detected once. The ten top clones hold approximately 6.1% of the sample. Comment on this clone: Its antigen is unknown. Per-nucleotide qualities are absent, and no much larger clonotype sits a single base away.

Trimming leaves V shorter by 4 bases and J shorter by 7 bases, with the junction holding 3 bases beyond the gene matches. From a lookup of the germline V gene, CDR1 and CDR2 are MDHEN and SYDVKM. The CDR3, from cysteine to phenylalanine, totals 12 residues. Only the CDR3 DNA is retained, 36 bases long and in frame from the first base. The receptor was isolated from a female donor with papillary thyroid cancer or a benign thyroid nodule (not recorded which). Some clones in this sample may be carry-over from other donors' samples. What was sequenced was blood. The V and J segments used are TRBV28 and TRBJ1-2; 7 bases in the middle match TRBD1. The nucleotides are TGTGCCAGCAGTTACAGGGGCGCTGGCTACACCTTC. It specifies CASSYRGAGYTF.